This TCR beta chain was identified during a study of blood T cells in healthy people across ages. Study conclusions and caveats: Age brought a roughly linear fall in TCR beta diversity measured per million T cells. Estimates based on one million T cells were treated as lower bounds.

Deletions cut 5 bases from V and 8 bases from J, with 12 bases between. CDR3 length: 12 residues. Looked up from germline, CDR1 is MNHEY and CDR2 is SVGAGI. For the second PCR, which ran for about 6 to 11 cycles, a sample-barcoded 5' primer and a J-beta primer mix were used. TCRdb reanalysed the 5' RACE reads using MiXCR and keeps one entry per CDR3 protein. Among roughly 1,500,000 distinct CDR3 sequences listed, around 36% were seen once. As regards this clonotype: The antigen is undetermined.

The TCR sequence derives from a woman aged 25 to 39 in good health. J is TRBJ1-2 and V is TRBV6-5, with D perhaps matching TRBD1 (5 bases). The sequenced sample was blood. The CDR3 loop reads CASSDRDSGYTF. The CDR3 coding sequence is TGTGCCAGCAGTGACCGGGACTCCGGCTACACCTTC.